These 22 T cell receptor beta chains were all obtained from the same sample, sequenced in a study of blood T cell repertoires in COVID-19. Sequencing was performed with immunoSEQ multiplex PCR; in TCRdb, only in-frame clones are kept and a portion is missing. Of tens of thousands of clones in the sample, 70% to 85% were seen once. Material for sequencing was peripheral blood. The source is a woman aged 65 to 85 with acute or convalescent COVID-19.

This clone came up a few times. The rearrangement links TRBV19 to TRBJ2-5; D perhaps matches TRBD2 (6 bases). The CDR3 is 14 amino acids. CDR1 and CDR2 (germline): LNHDA, SQIVND (reference sequence). V lost 9 bases and J lost 4, with 18 bases in between. The CDR3 spells CASSPRGFPETQYF. The CDR3 region has the DNA TGTGCCAGCAGCCCTCGGGGGTTCCCAGAGACCCAGTACTTC.

This clone was seen more than once but under ten times. The chain links TRBV3-1 (or the pseudogene TRBV3-2) to TRBJ2-7, with 10 bases identical to TRBD1. CDR1 is LGHDT, CDR2 YNNKEL, per germline (reference sequence). J was trimmed by 7 bases and V by 2 bases; bases with no gene match: 11. The CDR3 runs to 16 residues. The CDR3, as DNA: TGTGCCAGCAGCCAAACCCGGGACAGGGGATCGGGGGAGCAGTACTTC. Translating it yields CASSQTRDRGSGEQYF.

The V call is TRBV10-3, the J call TRBJ2-7, with D perhaps matching TRBD2 (6 bases). This CDR3 contains 14 residues. Trimming took 6 bases from V and 2 from J, leaving 14 bases between them. Germline assignment: CDR1 ENHRY and CDR2 SYGVKD. CDR3 sequence (DNA): TGTGCCATCAGGGGGACTGAAAGTACCTACGAGCAGTACTTC. As protein: CAIRGTESTYEQYF.

This chain uses TRBV28 with TRBJ1-5; D is undetermined. CDR3 length equals 16 residues. V lost 3 bases, J lost 0 bases, and 12 bases lay in between. The germline V gene encodes CDR1 MDHEN and CDR2 SYDVKM. CDR3 in amino acids: CASSFISRGSNQPQHF. As DNA, the CDR3 is TGTGCCAGCAGTTTCATCAGCCGGGGTAGCAATCAGCCCCAGCATTTT.

The chain carries TRBV7-9 and TRBJ1-5, with a tentative D call TRBD1 (6 bases). V lost 4 bases and J lost 0, with 10 bases in between. Per the germline V gene, CDR1 is SEHNR and CDR2 is FQNEAQ (reference sequence). The CDR3 length is 15 residues. The CDR3 reads CASSSGQYSNQPQHF. The CDR3 DNA follows: TGTGCCAGCAGCTCAGGACAGTATAGCAATCAGCCCCAGCATTTT.

The J gene is TRBJ1-1, the V gene TRBV5-1; D is unclear. Germline CDR1 and CDR2: SGHRS and YFSETQ. The CDR3 contains 12 residues. V was pared by 4 bases and J by 7 bases, with 11 bases between. CDR3 residues: CASSKRVGEAFF. The CDR3 DNA sequence: TGCGCCAGCAGCAAGAGGGTCGGTGAAGCTTTCTTT. The full variable domain, rest sourced from reference TRBV5-1 and TRBJ1-1, is KAGVTQTPRYLIKTRGQQVTLSCSPISGHRSVSWYQQTPGQGLQFLFEYFSETQRNKGNFPGRFSGRQFSNSRSEMNVSTLELGDSALYLCASSKRVGEAFFGQGTRLTVV.

This clone appeared once. The chain is built from TRBV5-5 and TRBJ2-1, with 7 bases lining up with TRBD2. With V trimmed by 2 bases and J by 5 bases, 7 bases remained unmatched. This CDR3 region has 15 residues. Per germline, CDR1 SGHKS and CDR2 YYEKEE (reference sequence). In nucleotides, the CDR3 is TGTGCCAGCAGCTTCGGGGGGACGGGCAACAATGAGCAGTTCTTC. This gives the protein CASSFGGTGNNEQFF.

The chain combines TRBV7-2 with TRBJ2-7, with D tentatively TRBD2 (6 bases). This CDR3 is built from 14 residues. With 5 bases removed from V and 6 bases from J, the gap between germline ends came to 17 bases. CDR1 and CDR2 from the germline V gene are SGHTA and FQGNSA. CDR3 bases: TGTGCCAGCAGCCCCGGGGGATCCCAGGGCGAGCAGTACTTC. Translating it yields CASSPGGSQGEQYF.

The sample holds a few counts of this clone. The chain employs TRBV29-1 and TRBJ1-1; 11 bases are shared with TRBD1. Germline values: CDR1 SQVTM, CDR2 ANQGSEA. There are 13 residues in the CDR3. Losses at the gene ends were 4 bases for V and 5 bases for J; bases not matched to a gene: 3. In DNA, the CDR3 is TGCAGCGTTGGGACAGGGGGCAGGACTGAAGCTTTCTTT. It specifies CSVGTGGRTEAFF. Together with reference TRBV29-1 and TRBJ1-1, the CDR3 gives the full variable domain: SAVISQKPSRDICQRGTSLTIQCQVDSQVTMMFWYRQQPGQSLTLIATANQGSEATYESGFVIDKFPISRPNLTFSTLTVSNMSPEDSSIYLCSVGTGGRTEAFFGQGTRLTVV.

J is TRBJ1-1 and V is TRBV7-2, with D tentatively TRBD1 (6 bases). Looked up from germline, CDR1 is SGHTA and CDR2 is FQGNSA. The CDR3 has 15 residues. The germline V and J ends were trimmed by 5 bases and 4 bases, with 17 bases remaining between them. CDR3 coding DNA: TGTGCCAGCAGCCCCCAGGGACAAAGAGGCACTGAAGCTTTCTTT. It translates to CASSPQGQRGTEAFF.

This clone was detected only a few times. The V gene is TRBV29-1, the J gene TRBJ1-3; D is possibly TRBD1 (6 bases). CDR1 and CDR2 (germline): SQVTM, ANQGSEA. The germline V and J ends were trimmed by 4 bases and 0 bases, with 13 bases remaining between them. CDR3 length equals 15 residues. DNA of the CDR3: TGCAGCGTTGCACAGGGAACCTACTCTGGAAACACCATATATTTT. It codes for CSVAQGTYSGNTIYF.

This clone has only one observation. This chain uses TRBV5-5 with TRBJ2-7; 7 nucleotides align to TRBD1. The CDR3 spans 13 residues. Germline CDR1 and CDR2: SGHKS and YYEKEE (reference sequence). V shed 2 bases, J shed 2 bases, and the junction held 1 base outside the gene matches. CDR3 nucleotide sequence: TGTGCCAGCAGCTTAACAGGGGCCTACGAGCAGTACTTC. Translating gives CASSLTGAYEQYF.

The J gene is TRBJ2-7, the V gene TRBV2, with 7 bases fitting TRBD1. This CDR3 is built from 13 residues. V shed 8 bases, J shed 5 bases, and the junction held 9 bases outside the gene matches. CDR1 and CDR2 (germline): SNHLY, FYNNEI. CDR3 DNA sequence: TGTGCCAGCTCTTTTCGCACAGGGGACGAGCAGTACTTC. Translation: CASSFRTGDEQYF.

The rearrangement joins TRBV11-2 to TRBJ1-1, with D hard to call. Trimming removed 4 bases from V and 0 bases from J, with 6 bases in between. CDR3 length equals 13 residues. The germline gives CDR1 SGHAT, CDR2 FQNNGV. This CDR3 reads CASSYSLNTEAFF. DNA of the CDR3: TGTGCCAGCAGCTACAGCCTGAACACTGAAGCTTTCTTT. Looking up the rest from reference TRBV11-2 and TRBJ1-1 gives the full variable domain: EAGVAQSPRYKIIEKRQSVAFWCNPISGHATLYWYQQILGQGPKLLIQFQNNGVVDDSQLPKDRFSAERLKGVDSTLKIQPAKLEDSAVYLCASSYSLNTEAFFGQGTRLTVV.

V gene TRBV19 combines with J gene TRBJ2-3, with D perhaps TRBD1 (6 bases). CDR3 length equals 13 residues. The ends were cut back, 8 bases at V and 3 bases at J, with 12 bases in the middle. Germline V gives CDR1 LNHDA, CDR2 SQIVND (reference sequence). The CDR3 region is CASGTTGTDTQYF. The CDR3 DNA sequence: TGTGCCAGTGGAACGACAGGAACAGATACGCAGTATTTT. The entire variable domain, with the rest obtained from reference TRBV19 and TRBJ2-3, is as follows: DGGITQSPKYLFRKEGQNVTLSCEQNLNHDAMYWYRQDPGQGLRLIYYSQIVNDFQKGDIAEGYSVSREKKESFPLTVTSAQKNPTAFYLCASGTTGTDTQYFGPGTRLTVL.

This clone was found once. The chain combines TRBV5-1 with TRBJ2-5, with 7 bases lining up with TRBD2. The CDR3 is 14 residues long. From germline, CDR1 is SGHRS and CDR2 YFSETQ. V gave up 5 bases and J gave up 2 bases; unmatched junction bases: 6. CDR3 sequence: CASSWSSGQETQYF. DNA of the CDR3: TGCGCCAGCAGTTGGTCTAGCGGACAAGAGACCCAGTACTTC.

This clone was seen a few times. At the DNA level, this CDR3 is encoded by other sequences in the same sample as well. The chain employs TRBV19 and TRBJ1-3; D not certain. Deletions cut 6 bases from V and 2 bases from J, with 8 bases between. CDR1 and CDR2 from the germline V gene are LNHDA and SQIVND (reference sequence). The CDR3 spans 13 residues. In DNA, the CDR3 is TGTGCCAGTAGCTCCGTCCCTGGAAACACCATATATTTT. The encoded protein is CASSSVPGNTIYF.

The V gene is TRBV5-1, the J gene TRBJ2-1; 7 positions match TRBD2. Germline assignment: CDR1 SGHRS and CDR2 YFSETQ. The CDR3 runs 22 residues. V was pared by 3 bases and J by 1 base, with 25 bases of the junction left unmatched. Written as DNA, the CDR3 is TGCGCCAGCAGCTCGAAGCCGTCGACTGGCGGGAGCCTGCTTGGATCCTACAATGAGCAGTTCTTC. As protein: CASSSKPSTGGSLLGSYNEQFF.

The chain combines TRBV29-1 with TRBJ2-5; D not resolved. With 6 bases removed from V and 2 bases from J, the gap between germline ends came to 16 bases. The length of the CDR3 is 14 residues. Germline V gives CDR1 SQVTM, CDR2 ANQGSEA. The CDR3 DNA reads TGCAGCGTGATCCCTTCTCCAGGTCAAGAGACCCAGTACTTC. This gives the protein CSVIPSPGQETQYF.

The chain is built from TRBV6-2 or TRBV6-3 and TRBJ2-7; D is undetermined. V shed 4 bases and J shed 4 bases, with 14 bases lying between them. The length of the CDR3 is 14 residues. Germline values: CDR1 MNHEY, CDR2 SVGEGT. The CDR3 spells CASSSMIPTYEQYF. CDR3 in DNA: TGTGCCAGCAGTTCCATGATTCCAACATACGAGCAGTACTTC.

The chain couples TRBV19 to TRBJ2-7, with 11 positions matching TRBD2. Germline values: CDR1 LNHDA, CDR2 SQIVND (reference sequence). The CDR3 is made up of 17 amino acids. The V and J ends lost 3 bases and 5 bases, in that order; junction bases with no gene match: 12. The CDR3 nucleotides read TGTGCCAGTAGTATTACGACTAGCGGGGACCTACTGCACGAGCAGTACTTC. Its translation: CASSITTSGDLLHEQYF.

This clone has only one observation. The chain employs TRBV19 and TRBJ2-5; 10 bases agree with TRBD2. V was clipped by 4 bases and J by 4 bases; unmatched bases: 6. The CDR3 runs to 15 residues. Germline CDR1 LNHDA, CDR2 SQIVND (reference sequence). The CDR3 protein is CASSSQRLAGETQYF. CDR3 nucleotide sequence: TGTGCCAGTAGTAGCCAGCGACTAGCGGGAGAGACCCAGTACTTC.